This TCR beta chain derives from a study of blood T cell repertoires in COVID-19. Across the whole study: Sites in the United States, Italy and Spain provided acute and convalescent COVID-19 samples. The cDNA or gDNA used as material had been derived from T cells, B-cell-depleted T cells, or PBMCs.

In the original analysis: Reference gene primer amplification yielded estimated nucleated cell counts. TCRdb's table, derived via immunoSEQ multiplex PCR, lists solely in-frame clones and lacks some. V and J calls plus clone size are reproduced from that table; the DNA served to infer D and trimming. The table includes under 170,000 clones, approximately 83% detected once. The CDR3 is made up of 15 amino acids. CDR1 and CDR2 (germline): LNHDA, SQIVND (reference sequence). The ends lost 9 bases at V and 6 bases at J; junction bases unmatched: 13. This TCR was sampled from a man in his sixties or seventies with acute or convalescent COVID-19. V usage is TRBV19 and J usage is TRBJ2-7; 11 bases agree with TRBD2. Material for sequencing was peripheral blood. CDR3 in amino acids: CASRGTSGIFGEQYF. The CDR3 coding sequence is TGTGCCAGCCGGGGGACTAGCGGAATCTTCGGCGAGCAGTACTTC.